The 2 T cell receptor beta chains below were found in one sample sequenced in a study of shared clonotypes between healthy human individuals. Repertoires were generated with immunoSEQ multiplex PCR, while TCRdb's copy carries only in-frame clones and drops some. The table lists some 2.3 million clones, just over 90% of them singletons. What was sequenced was naive CD4+ T cells from PBMCs. As for subset: CD45RA+ positively selected. These receptors were taken from a man between 18 and 29 years old in good health. Some clones in this sample may be carry-over from other donors' samples.

This sequence joins TRBV28 and TRBJ1-5; no firm D call. The ends were cut back, 5 bases at V and 5 bases at J, with 4 bases in the middle. The CDR3 contains 11 residues. Germline V gene lookup returns CDR1 MDHEN and CDR2 SYDVKM. The CDR3: CASSTYQPQHF. In nucleotides, the CDR3 is TGTGCCAGCAGTACCTATCAGCCCCAGCATTTT.

The V call is TRBV5-1, the J call TRBJ2-3; TRBD2 might be the D (5 bases). The V gene lost 0 bases and the J gene lost 2 bases, with 13 bases spanning the gap. Germline CDR1 and CDR2: SGHRS and YFSETQ. CDR3 length: 16 residues. In nucleotides, the CDR3 is TGCGCCAGCAGCTTGGCTCGGGGATCTCACACAGATACGCAGTATTTT. It translates to CASSLARGSHTDTQYF.